Each of the 25 T cell receptor beta chains below was sequenced from the same sample in a study of T cells in Graves' hyperthyroidism and ophthalmopathy. It was RNA transcripts that yielded the amplified TCR beta CDR3 regions. HTBI primers were the set used in a first-round RT-PCR of the TCR CDR3. Each CDR3 protein gets one entry after TCRdb re-called the multiplex PCR reads with MiXCR. This table holds fewer than 500,000 distinct CDR3 sequences, around 15% found once. Source material: blood. The receptor source for this set is a man aged 18 to 29 with Graves' ophthalmopathy.

In this sample, this clonotype turned up many times. V gene TRBV5-1 combines with J gene TRBJ2-7, with D perhaps matching TRBD2 (6 bases). The CDR3 is made up of 14 amino acids. CDR1 SGHRS and CDR2 YFSETQ come from the germline V gene. The germline V and J ends were trimmed by 1 base and 6 bases, with 14 bases remaining between them. This CDR3 reads CASSLMAGSGEQYF. CDR3 DNA: TGCGCCAGCAGCTTGATGGCGGGGTCGGGCGAGCAGTACTTC.

This clonotype was seen at least ten times. This rearrangement joins TRBV27 to TRBJ1-1; D remains unclear. The V gene lost 2 bases and the J gene lost 3 bases, with 13 bases spanning the gap. The CDR3 is 15 residues long. Germline V gene data show CDR1 as MNHEY and CDR2 as SMNVEV (reference sequence). CDR3 DNA sequence: TGTGCCAGCAGTTTACGGGTTCGCGGCTACACTGAAGCTTTCTTT. Translated, it gives CASSLRVRGYTEAFF.

This clonotype was detected ten times or more. The chain carries TRBV11-2 and TRBJ2-1; D is perhaps TRBD2 (5 bases). V lost 4 bases, J lost 8 bases, and 18 bases lay in between. Germline V gives CDR1 SGHAT, CDR2 FQNNGV. CDR3 size: 15 residues. CDR3 region: CASSSIQKDSHEQFF. DNA for the CDR3: TGTGCCAGCAGCTCAATACAAAAGGACTCTCATGAGCAGTTCTTC.

This clonotype turned up a few times. J is TRBJ2-2 and V is TRBV12-3 or TRBV12-4; 7 nucleotides agree with TRBD2. The CDR3 sequence is 15 residues long. V dropped 3 bases and J dropped 4; count of bases not matched to a gene: 5. As DNA, the CDR3 is TGTGCCAGCAGTTTTACGGGGGGTTTCACCGGGGAGCTGTTTTTT. Translating gives CASSFTGGFTGELFF.

This clonotype occurred many times. The chain joins TRBV5-1 to TRBJ2-7; D possibly corresponds to TRBD1 (6 bases). CDR1 SGHRS and CDR2 YFSETQ come from the germline V gene. The CDR3 has 12 amino acids. Trimming left V 2 bases short and J 5 bases short, with 8 bases between. The CDR3 DNA sequence: TGCGCCAGCAGCTTACAGGGAAACGAGCAGTACTTC. As protein: CASSLQGNEQYF.

This clonotype was detected a few times. This chain's CDR3 is CASSKLGLASNEQFF. In DNA, the CDR3 is TGTGCCAGTAGTAAGCTGGGACTAGCGAGCAATGAGCAGTTCTTC. The J gene is TRBJ2-1, the V gene TRBV19, with 10 bases lining up with TRBD2. The CDR3 spans 15 residues. Germline assignment: CDR1 LNHDA and CDR2 SQIVND (reference sequence). V shed 4 bases and J 6 bases; nucleotides not matched to a gene: 6.

This clonotype was seen more than once but under ten times. A much larger clonotype is one base distant, so this may be a read error. This sequence joins TRBV13 and TRBJ2-3; 8 bases line up with TRBD1. There are 15 residues in the CDR3. CDR1 is PRHDT and CDR2 is FYEKMQ in the germline V gene (reference sequence). CDR3: CASSSRTGFTDAQYF. In DNA form, the CDR3 reads TGTGCCAGCAGTTCCAGGACAGGGTTCACAGATGCGCAGTATTTT.

The rearrangement uses TRBV9 and TRBJ1-2; 7 nucleotides match TRBD1. CDR1 SGDLS and CDR2 YYNGEE come from the germline V gene. Losses at the gene ends were 0 bases for V and 4 bases for J; bases not matched to a gene: 6. CDR3 length equals 15 residues. CDR3 region: CASSVGESGGYGYTF. In nucleotides, the CDR3 is TGTGCCAGCAGCGTAGGGGAGTCAGGGGGCTATGGCTACACCTTC.

This clonotype was seen more than once but under ten times. The rearrangement joins TRBV7-9 to TRBJ1-4; TRBD1 matches 9 bases. Germline V gives CDR1 SEHNR, CDR2 FQNEAQ (reference sequence). V was clipped by 4 bases and J by 8 bases; unmatched bases: 8. The CDR3 extends over 15 amino acids. The CDR3 is CASSSGGTGLEKLFF. The DNA for the CDR3 is TGTGCCAGCAGCTCCGGAGGGACAGGGTTGGAAAAACTGTTTTTT.

This clonotype was recorded at least ten times. The chain employs TRBV6-1 and TRBJ1-3, with TRBD1 as a possible D gene (5 bases). CDR1 is MNHNS and CDR2 is SASEGT in the germline V gene. Trimming shortened V by 8 bases and J by 0 bases, and 14 bases separated the two germline ends. CDR3 length: 15 amino acids. CDR3 loop: CASSNWDASGNTIYF. CDR3 DNA sequence: TGTGCCAGCTCGAATTGGGACGCCTCTGGAAACACCATATATTTT.

This clonotype was recorded at least ten times. The chain employs TRBV3-1 and TRBJ2-5; D perhaps matches TRBD2 (6 bases). The CDR3 is 14 amino acids. V lost 2 bases, J lost 3 bases, and 10 bases lay in between. Germline CDR1 is LGHDT and CDR2 is YNNKEL (reference sequence). DNA for the CDR3: TGTGCCAGCAGCCAAAGGGACTTGGAAGAGACCCAGTACTTC. Protein product: CASSQRDLEETQYF.

This clonotype occurred many times. This sequence joins TRBV12-3 or TRBV12-4 and TRBJ1-2; D is undetermined. The CDR3 covers 12 residues. Trimming left V 4 bases short and J 5 bases short, with 8 bases between. CDR3 amino acids: CASSWGLYGYTF. The CDR3 region has the DNA TGTGCCAGCAGTTGGGGTTTGTATGGCTACACCTTC.

A word on this clonotype: Sequence at one end of the junction differs from germline and may be a read error. The chain joins TRBV7-9 to TRBJ2-7, with TRBD2 as a possible D gene (6 bases). CDR3 size: 17 residues. In germline, CDR1 is SEHNR, CDR2 FQNEAQ (reference sequence). CDR3 loop: CTSSLVPGLQKTYEQYF. CDR3 nucleotide sequence: TGTACCAGCAGCTTAGTTCCGGGACTGCAAAAAACCTACGAGCAGTACTTC.

This clonotype came up many times. This chain links TRBV11-2 with TRBJ2-1; TRBD1 aligns across 10 bases. J gave up 6 bases and V 1 base, and 9 bases lay outside the gene matches. The CDR3 totals 17 residues. Germline V gene sequence: CDR1 SGHAT, CDR2 FQNNGV. CDR3 amino acids: CASSLGRDRGLVNEQFF. The CDR3 bases are TGTGCCAGCAGCTTAGGCCGCGACAGGGGGCTAGTCAATGAGCAGTTCTTC.

The rearrangement uses TRBV11-3 and TRBJ2-5; D unresolved. Germline CDR1 and CDR2: SGHNT and YENEEA. The CDR3 has 12 amino acids. The V end was cut by 5 bases, the J end by 5 bases, with 9 bases between. CDR3 sequence (DNA): TGTGCCAGCAGCGAAGATGGGGAGACCCAGTACTTC. Encoded protein: CASSEDGETQYF. The full variable domain, its missing parts supplied by reference TRBV11-3 and TRBJ2-5, is EAGVVQSPRYKIIEKKQPVAFWCNPISGHNTLYWYLQNLGQGPELLIRYENEEAVDDSQLPKDRFSAERLKGVDSTLKIQPAELGDSAVYLCASSEDGETQYFGPGTRLLVL.

This clonotype appeared a few times. The CDR3 DNA reads TGTGCCAGCAGTGAAGCGCAGATGACCGAAAAACTGTTTTTT. This gives the protein CASSEAQMTEKLFF. The chain is built from TRBV2 and TRBJ1-4; D is uncertain. Germline CDR1 SNHLY, CDR2 FYNNEI. This CDR3 contains 14 residues. The V end was cut by 0 bases, the J end by 8 bases, with 10 bases between.

This clonotype was counted at least ten times. DNA of the CDR3: TGTGCCAGCTCACAGGCACCGAACACTGAAGCTTTCTTT. Translated: CASSQAPNTEAFF. The V and J genes are TRBV18 and TRBJ1-1; no clear D. Trimming shortened V by 4 bases and J by 1 base, and 7 bases separated the two germline ends. The CDR3 spans 13 residues. Germline loops: CDR1 KGHSH, CDR2 LQKENI.

This clonotype has ten or more counts. The chain joins TRBV3-1 to TRBJ1-2; D gene uncertain. Looked up from germline, CDR1 is LGHDT and CDR2 is YNNKEL (reference sequence). The CDR3 is 13 residues long. V was clipped by 1 base and J by 9 bases, with 12 bases between them. CDR3 residues: CASSQATDWSYTF. In DNA, the CDR3 is TGTGCCAGCAGCCAAGCAACCGATTGGAGCTACACCTTC.

Remarks on this clonotype: A clone one base away is much larger, so this may be a read error. This chain uses TRBV7-2 with TRBJ2-1; D perhaps matches TRBD1 (6 bases). Germline V gives CDR1 SGHTA, CDR2 FQGNSA. Trimming removed 9 bases from V and 4 bases from J, with 13 bases in between. This CDR3 contains 13 residues. The CDR3 DNA reads TGTGCCAGAAGACAAGGACAGTACAATGAGCAGTTCTTC. It yields the protein CARRQGQYNEQFF.

This clonotype was detected many times. The chain links TRBV11-2 to TRBJ1-1; 8 bases match TRBD1. The CDR3 consists of 18 residues. The V gene end was trimmed by 6 bases and the J gene end by 0 bases; junction bases not matched to a gene: 15. CDR1 is SGHAT and CDR2 is FQNNGV in the germline V gene. The CDR3 coding sequence is TGTGCCAGCAGACTCAGGATGGGGACAGGAAAGTTGAACACTGAAGCTTTCTTT. Its translation is CASRLRMGTGKLNTEAFF. The whole variable domain, remainder taken from reference TRBV11-2 and TRBJ1-1, is EAGVAQSPRYKIIEKRQSVAFWCNPISGHATLYWYQQILGQGPKLLIQFQNNGVVDDSQLPKDRFSAERLKGVDSTLKIQPAKLEDSAVYLCASRLRMGTGKLNTEAFFGQGTRLTVV.

In this sample, this clonotype turned up many times. This sequence joins TRBV6-1 and TRBJ2-1; TRBD2 matches at 11 bases. This CDR3 is built from 15 residues. Losses at the gene ends were 3 bases for V and 5 bases for J; bases not matched to a gene: 3. The germline CDR1 and CDR2 sequences are MNHNS and SASEGT. CDR3 in amino acids: CASSDSGRGNNEQFF. The CDR3 region has the DNA TGTGCCAGCAGTGATAGCGGGAGGGGGAACAATGAGCAGTTCTTC.

V and J are TRBV12-3 or TRBV12-4 and TRBJ2-2, with D perhaps TRBD2 (6 bases). The CDR3 loop spans 15 amino acids. V was pared by 2 bases and J by 5 bases, with 12 bases between. For the CDR3, the DNA is TGTGCCAGCAGTTTACCGGGGGTGGGAACCGGGGAGCTGTTTTTT. It translates to CASSLPGVGTGELFF.

This clonotype was observed at least ten times. V gene TRBV6-1 combines with J gene TRBJ1-1; 10 nucleotides agree with TRBD1. CDR1 and CDR2 from the germline V gene are MNHNS and SASEGT. The CDR3 sequence is 14 residues long. With V trimmed by 5 bases and J by 5 bases, 5 bases remained unmatched. In DNA form, the CDR3 reads TGTGCCAGCAGTAGGACAGGGGGTAGTACTGAAGCTTTCTTT. Its protein is CASSRTGGSTEAFF.

The chain links TRBV4-1 to TRBJ1-5; 8 bases agree with TRBD1. The germline V gene has CDR1 MGHRA and CDR2 YSYEKL. The CDR3 has 16 amino acids. After removal of 4 bases from V and 3 bases from J, the junction contained 8 bases not matched to a gene. CDR3 DNA sequence: TGCGCCAGCAGCCGAGTAGGACAGGGAGACAATCAGCCCCAGCATTTT. It specifies CASSRVGQGDNQPQHF.

This clonotype has at least ten counts. The V gene is TRBV2, the J gene TRBJ2-5; 8 bases match TRBD1. J gave up 2 bases and V 8 bases, and 7 bases lay outside the gene matches. Germline V gene sequence: CDR1 SNHLY, CDR2 FYNNEI. The CDR3 contains 14 residues. The CDR3 reads CASGTGGQQETQYF. The CDR3 bases are TGTGCCAGCGGGACAGGAGGGCAGCAAGAGACCCAGTACTTC.